Each of the 32 T cell receptor beta chains below was sequenced from the same sample in a study of OX40 agonist ivuxolimab in advanced cancers. Assay used: immunoSEQ multiplex PCR; TCRdb lists only in-frame clones, some missing. Among about 140,000 clones listed, about 93% were seen once. The sample was CD4+ or CD8+ T cells sorted from blood, taken in a trial of the OX40 agonist ivuxolimab. These receptors originate from an adult with an advanced solid tumor such as melanoma, head and neck, liver or kidney cancer.

In this sample, this clone turned up once. The chain uses TRBV9 and TRBJ2-2, with D unresolved. Germline-derived CDR1 and CDR2 are SGDLS and YYNGEE. V shed 0 bases and J shed 4 bases, with 13 bases lying between them. The CDR3 loop spans 16 amino acids. CDR3 sequence: CASSVAVLRGTGELFF. In nucleotides, the CDR3 is TGTGCCAGCAGCGTAGCGGTACTCCGAGGCACCGGGGAGCTGTTTTTT.

The chain recombines TRBV7-2 with TRBJ1-3; the D gene is possibly TRBD1 (6 bases). V was shortened by 4 bases and J by 2 bases, with 15 bases between the two germline ends. This CDR3 has 16 residues. CDR1 and CDR2 (germline): SGHTA, FQGNSA. The CDR3 sequence is CASSSTGTNPGNTIYF. CDR3 coding DNA: TGTGCCAGCAGCTCTACCGGGACAAACCCTGGAAACACCATATATTTT.

The count of this clone is one. The chain links TRBV7-2 to TRBJ1-5; D not resolved. Trimming shortened V by 5 bases and J by 4 bases, and 18 bases separated the two germline ends. This CDR3 is built from 16 residues. The V gene's germline CDR1 is SGHTA and CDR2 FQGNSA. CDR3 sequence: CASSQLGVVGNQPQHF. In DNA, the CDR3 is TGTGCCAGCAGCCAGCTAGGCGTGGTAGGGAATCAGCCCCAGCATTTT.

The V and J genes are TRBV4-3 and TRBJ2-1; 7 bases match TRBD2. Germline loops: CDR1 LGHNA, CDR2 YSLEER. J gave up 1 base and V 0 bases, and 9 bases lay outside the gene matches. The CDR3 has 18 residues. In nucleotides, the CDR3 is TGCGCCAGCAGCCAAGAGGGGATGGCGGGAGAGTCCTACAATGAGCAGTTCTTC. It translates to CASSQEGMAGESYNEQFF.

This rearrangement joins TRBV7-9 to TRBJ1-2, with D perhaps TRBD1 (5 bases). V lost 1 base, J lost 4 bases, and 10 bases lay in between. The germline V gene encodes CDR1 SEHNR and CDR2 FQNEAQ (reference sequence). The CDR3 is 14 amino acids. CDR3 coding DNA: TGTGCCAGCAGCTTAGTGAGCAGGGCCTATGGCTACACCTTC. Its protein is CASSLVSRAYGYTF. The full variable domain, completed using reference TRBV7-9 and TRBJ1-2, is DTGVSQNPRHKITKRGQNVTFRCDPISEHNRLYWYRQTLGQGPEFLTYFQNEAQLEKSRLLSDRFSAERPKGSFSTLEIQRTEQGDSAMYLCASSLVSRAYGYTFGSGTRLTVV.

The chain combines TRBV5-1 with TRBJ2-2; TRBD1 agrees at 9 bases. This CDR3 contains 16 residues. The germline V gene has CDR1 SGHRS and CDR2 YFSETQ. Germline trimming cut 0 bases from V and 7 bases from J; bases unmatched to any gene: 7. CDR3 bases: TGCGCCAGCAGCTTGGTGTCGGACAGGGGAGGCGGGGAGCTGTTTTTT. Protein product: CASSLVSDRGGGELFF.

J is TRBJ1-2 and V is TRBV18, with D unresolved. Trimming shortened V by 3 bases and J by 2 bases, and 16 bases separated the two germline ends. The CDR3 extends over 16 amino acids. In germline, CDR1 is KGHSH, CDR2 LQKENI. The CDR3 DNA is TGTGCCAGCTCACCTCCGACGGGGAGGATGAACTATGGCTACACCTTC. Protein: CASSPPTGRMNYGYTF.

This clone was counted a single time. CDR3 sequence: CASSSPLTGTYGYTF. For the CDR3, the DNA is TGTGCCAGCAGTTCACCCCTGACAGGGACCTATGGCTACACCTTC. V gene TRBV27 combines with J gene TRBJ1-2; TRBD1 matches 7 bases. The CDR3 is 15 residues long. V lost 4 bases and J lost 4; bases outside the gene matches: 9. Germline V gives CDR1 MNHEY, CDR2 SMNVEV (reference sequence).

The V and J genes are TRBV5-4 and TRBJ2-7; D is perhaps TRBD1 or TRBD2 (6 bases each). Germline lookup yields CDR1 SGHNT and CDR2 YYREEE (reference sequence). This CDR3 has 14 amino acids. Trimming removed 4 bases at V and 0 bases at J, with 11 bases between. The CDR3 here is CASSRGGSSYEQYF. The CDR3 nucleotides are TGTGCCAGCAGCAGAGGGGGGAGCTCCTACGAGCAGTACTTC.

V usage is TRBV27 and J usage is TRBJ1-1; the match to TRBD1 covers 10 bases. The V gene end was trimmed by 6 bases and the J gene end by 5 bases; junction bases not matched to a gene: 6. The CDR3 extends over 14 amino acids. Germline loops: CDR1 MNHEY, CDR2 SMNVEV (reference sequence). CDR3 protein: CASSRQGAKTEAFF. The CDR3 bases are TGTGCCAGCAGCAGACAGGGGGCGAAGACTGAAGCTTTCTTT.

The chain links TRBV28 to TRBJ2-3; 9 positions agree with TRBD2. The CDR3 is made up of 17 amino acids. The V and J ends lost 5 bases and 2 bases, in that order; junction bases with no gene match: 11. Germline V gives CDR1 MDHEN, CDR2 SYDVKM. CDR3 amino acids: CASSTTRLAETTDTQYF. CDR3 nucleotide sequence: TGTGCCAGCAGTACCACCAGACTAGCGGAAACCACAGATACGCAGTATTTT.

The V call is TRBV19, the J call TRBJ2-2; D uncertain. V shed 5 bases and J shed 3 bases, with 7 bases lying between them. In germline, CDR1 is LNHDA, CDR2 SQIVND (reference sequence). CDR3 length: 13 residues. CDR3 sequence reads: CASSYRDTGELFF. DNA for the CDR3: TGTGCCAGTAGTTATAGGGACACCGGGGAGCTGTTTTTT.

This chain connects TRBV28 to TRBJ1-1, with D perhaps matching TRBD1 (6 bases). Germline assignment: CDR1 MDHEN and CDR2 SYDVKM. Between the trimmed V and J ends, which lost 0 bases and 0 bases, there was a span of 8 bases. The CDR3 contains 15 residues. This CDR3 is CASSLCGGLNTEAFF. The CDR3 nucleotides read TGTGCCAGCAGTTTATGTGGGGGGCTGAACACTGAAGCTTTCTTT. Combining the CDR3 with reference TRBV28 and TRBJ1-1 gives the whole variable domain DVKVTQSSRYLVKRTGEKVFLECVQDMDHENMFWYRQDPGLGLRLIYFSYDVKMKEKGDIPEGYSVSREKKERFSLILESASTNQTSMYLCASSLCGGLNTEAFFGQGTRLTVV.

The V gene is TRBV10-3, the J gene TRBJ2-7, with D tentatively TRBD2 (5 bases). Germline V gene lookup returns CDR1 ENHRY and CDR2 SYGVKD. Deletions cut 1 base from V and 2 bases from J, with 15 bases between. This CDR3 is 16 amino acids long. DNA of the CDR3: TGTGCCATCAGTGAGTTTGGACTCTTCCTCCCCTACGAGCAGTACTTC. This translates into CAISEFGLFLPYEQYF.

V and J are TRBV4-3 and TRBJ2-3; 9 positions match TRBD2. The CDR3 has 14 amino acids. After removal of 6 bases from V and 1 base from J, the junction contained 2 bases not matched to a gene. Germline values: CDR1 LGHNA, CDR2 YSLEER. The CDR3 loop is CASSKREGTDTQYF. CDR3 nucleotides: TGCGCCAGCAGTAAGCGGGAGGGCACAGATACGCAGTATTTT.

V is TRBV7-2 and J is TRBJ2-2, with D tentatively TRBD2 (7 bases). There are 15 residues in the CDR3. Germline V lookup: CDR1 SGHTA, CDR2 FQGNSA. Trimming shortened V by 6 bases and J by 0 bases, and 11 bases separated the two germline ends. CDR3 residues: CASRRGGPNTGELFF. CDR3 DNA sequence: TGTGCCAGCAGACGCGGGGGCCCGAACACCGGGGAGCTGTTTTTT. The full variable domain, in which reference TRBV7-2 and TRBJ2-2 provide the parts outside the CDR3, is GAGVSQSPSNKVTEKGKDVELRCDPISGHTALYWYRQSLGQGLEFLIYFQGNSAPDKSGLPSDRFSAERTGGSVSTLTIQRTQQEDSAVYLCASRRGGPNTGELFFGEGSRLTVL.

This rearrangement joins TRBV28 to TRBJ2-3; D remains unclear. CDR3 size: 16 residues. Trimming shortened V by 2 bases and J by 5 bases, and 17 bases separated the two germline ends. Per germline, CDR1 MDHEN and CDR2 SYDVKM. In nucleotides, the CDR3 is TGTGCCAGCAGTTTAGGACGAAAATCAAGGGTAGATACGCAGTATTTT. It translates to CASSLGRKSRVDTQYF.

This chain links TRBV6-5 with TRBJ2-7, with 8 bases matching TRBD1. With V trimmed by 0 bases and J by 3 bases, 4 bases remained unmatched. The CDR3 extends over 15 amino acids. Per germline, CDR1 MNHEY and CDR2 SVGAGI. CDR3: CASSYSGQGIYEQYF. In nucleotides, the CDR3 is TGTGCCAGCAGTTACTCAGGACAGGGAATCTACGAGCAGTACTTC.

The CDR3: CASSPYSTVNTEAFF. The CDR3, as DNA: TGTGCCAGCAGCCCCTACTCGACGGTGAACACTGAAGCTTTCTTT. The V gene is TRBV5-6, the J gene TRBJ1-1; unclear D gene. The V end lost 4 bases, the J end lost 0 bases, and 13 bases lay between the germline ends. This CDR3 comprises 15 residues. Germline CDR1 and CDR2: SGHDT and YYEEEE.

This chain joins TRBV7-8 and TRBJ1-3, with D tentatively TRBD1 (5 bases). CDR3 length equals 15 residues. V was cut by 6 bases and J by 0 bases, with 12 bases left in between. Germline loops: CDR1 SGHVS, CDR2 FQNEAQ. The chain's CDR3 is CASRRQQNSGNTIYF. CDR3 nucleotide sequence: TGTGCCAGCAGGCGACAGCAGAACTCTGGAAACACCATATATTTT.

The chain uses TRBV11-2 and TRBJ2-1; TRBD1 matches at 7 bases. This CDR3 is built from 14 residues. The V segment lost 5 bases and the J segment 7 bases; nucleotides outside the gene matches: 8. The germline V gene has CDR1 SGHAT and CDR2 FQNNGV. This CDR3 is CASSPTLTGNEQFF. The CDR3 DNA reads as TGTGCCAGCAGCCCTACCTTGACAGGGAATGAGCAGTTCTTC.

V and J are TRBV5-4 and TRBJ2-7; TRBD2 is a possible D gene (6 bases). In germline, CDR1 is SGHNT, CDR2 YYREEE (reference sequence). V lost 0 bases and J lost 5, with 18 bases in between. There are 16 residues in the CDR3. As DNA, the CDR3 is TGTGCCAGCAGCTTGGCCAACAGGCGGCGGGGCCACGAGCAGTACTTC. Encoded protein: CASSLANRRRGHEQYF.

In regard to this clone: Other DNA sequences in this specimen translate into the identical CDR3. The V and J genes are TRBV4-3 and TRBJ2-3, with D possibly TRBD2 on 6 matching bases. There are 14 residues in the CDR3. Germline V gives CDR1 LGHNA, CDR2 YSLEER. Trimming left V 4 bases short and J 5 bases short, with 13 bases between. The CDR3 DNA sequence: TGCGCCAGCAGCCCCGGGGGAGCCGGAGATACGCAGTATTTT. It specifies CASSPGGAGDTQYF.

This chain links TRBV7-3 with TRBJ2-5; D gene unclear. The germline gives CDR1 SGHTA, CDR2 FQGTGA. The CDR3 runs 16 residues. Trimming removed 5 bases from V and 4 bases from J, with 20 bases in between. The CDR3 here is CASSPDRVYGRETQYF. The CDR3 DNA is TGTGCCAGCAGCCCCGACCGGGTCTACGGAAGAGAGACCCAGTACTTC.

This clone was seen a single time. The chain couples TRBV19 to TRBJ1-2; D is unresolved. Germline values: CDR1 LNHDA, CDR2 SQIVND (reference sequence). CDR3 size: 12 residues. V lost 10 bases, J lost 1 base, and 10 bases lay in between. The CDR3 sequence: CATVTLNYGYTF. The DNA for the CDR3 is TGTGCCACCGTAACACTTAACTATGGCTACACCTTC.

CDR3 residues: CASSQEFEYGTRRTDTQYF. The CDR3 region has the DNA TGTGCCAGCAGCCAAGAATTCGAATATGGGACACGTCGCACAGATACGCAGTATTTT. The rearrangement uses TRBV4-2 and TRBJ2-3; D might be TRBD1 (6 bases). The CDR3 is made up of 19 amino acids. V lost 0 bases to trimming and J lost 1 base, with 20 bases between them. Germline assignment: CDR1 LGHNA and CDR2 YNFKEQ.

This clone came up once. J is TRBJ2-3 and V is TRBV6-1, with D perhaps TRBD1 or TRBD2 (6 bases each). Trimming shortened V by 5 bases and J by 3 bases, and 15 bases separated the two germline ends. Germline CDR1 MNHNS, CDR2 SASEGT. The CDR3 covers 15 residues. In nucleotides, the CDR3 is TGTGCCAGCAGTCGAGGGGGGTTTGAGACAGATACGCAGTATTTT. Its protein product is CASSRGGFETDTQYF.

This sequence joins TRBV9 and TRBJ2-5; D possibly uses TRBD1 or TRBD2 (5 bases each). Germline-derived CDR1 and CDR2 are SGDLS and YYNGEE. V was trimmed by 3 bases and J by 5 bases, leaving 20 bases between them. The CDR3 runs to 16 residues. CDR3 region: CASSATGTVPGETQYF. The CDR3 bases are TGTGCCAGCAGCGCCACCGGGACGGTCCCGGGGGAGACCCAGTACTTC.

The V gene is TRBV19, the J gene TRBJ2-1, with D possibly matching TRBD2 (6 bases). CDR1 and CDR2 from the germline V gene are LNHDA and SQIVND (reference sequence). The CDR3 sequence is 13 residues long. Trimming cost V 6 bases and J 9 bases, with 15 bases left between them. The CDR3 region is CASRAGLGGEQFF. CDR3 coding DNA: TGTGCCAGTAGGGCGGGACTGGGGGGTGAGCAGTTCTTC.

The chain has TRBV5-6 and TRBJ1-5, with unresolved D. CDR3 size: 16 residues. Germline CDR1 reads SGHDT; CDR2 reads YYEEEE. V was shortened by 3 bases and J by 0 bases, with 13 bases between the two germline ends. This CDR3 reads CASSSARSYSNQPQHF. The CDR3 coding sequence is TGTGCCAGCAGCTCCGCACGAAGTTATAGCAATCAGCCCCAGCATTTT.

V gene TRBV7-8 combines with J gene TRBJ1-2; no firm D call. Per the germline V gene, CDR1 is SGHVS and CDR2 is FQNEAQ. The V and J ends lost 0 bases and 2 bases respectively, with 10 bases between them. The CDR3 runs to 15 residues. The CDR3 nucleotides are TGTGCCAGCAGCTTAGCTGACCGGATCAACTATGGCTACACCTTC. This sequence encodes CASSLADRINYGYTF.

The sample holds one count of this clone. V is TRBV4-1 and J is TRBJ2-1, with D tentatively TRBD2 (7 bases). Germline V gene data show CDR1 as MGHRA and CDR2 as YSYEKL. This CDR3 is 15 amino acids long. The germline V and J ends were trimmed by 5 bases and 6 bases, with 17 bases remaining between them. The CDR3 coding sequence is TGCGCCAGCAGCTCCCTAGCGGCGGGGGCCAATGAGCAGTTCTTC. Its protein product is CASSSLAAGANEQFF.